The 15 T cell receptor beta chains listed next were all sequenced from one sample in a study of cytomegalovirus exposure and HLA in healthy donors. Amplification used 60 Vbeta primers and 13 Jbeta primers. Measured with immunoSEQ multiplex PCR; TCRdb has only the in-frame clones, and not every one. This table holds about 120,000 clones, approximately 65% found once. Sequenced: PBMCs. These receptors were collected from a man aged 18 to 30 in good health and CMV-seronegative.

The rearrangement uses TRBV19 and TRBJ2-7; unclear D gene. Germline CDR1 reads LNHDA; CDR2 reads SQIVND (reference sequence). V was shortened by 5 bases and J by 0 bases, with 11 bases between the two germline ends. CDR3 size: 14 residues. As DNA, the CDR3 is TGTGCCAGTAGTCTGACCGCTAGCTCCTACGAGCAGTACTTC. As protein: CASSLTASSYEQYF.

The CDR3 spells CATGGYNYGYTF. The DNA for the CDR3 is TGCGCCACCGGGGGATATAACTATGGCTACACCTTC. This chain links TRBV10-2 with TRBJ1-2, with a weak D call TRBD1 (5 bases). The germline CDR1 and CDR2 sequences are WSHSY and SAAADI. The V and J ends lost 10 bases and 1 base respectively, with 10 bases between them. The CDR3 totals 12 residues.

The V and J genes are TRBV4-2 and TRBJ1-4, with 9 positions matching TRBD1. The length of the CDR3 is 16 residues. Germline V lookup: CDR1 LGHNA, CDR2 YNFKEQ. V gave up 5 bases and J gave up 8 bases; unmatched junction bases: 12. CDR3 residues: CASSAGPGQGLEKLFF. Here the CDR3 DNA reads TGTGCCAGCAGCGCTGGTCCGGGACAGGGACTCGAAAAACTGTTTTTT.

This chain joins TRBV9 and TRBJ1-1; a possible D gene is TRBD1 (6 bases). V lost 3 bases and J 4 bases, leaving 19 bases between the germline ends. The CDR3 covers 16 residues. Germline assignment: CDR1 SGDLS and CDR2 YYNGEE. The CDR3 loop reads CASSAHERGSSTEAFF. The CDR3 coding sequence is TGTGCCAGCAGCGCACACGAGAGGGGGTCGAGCACTGAAGCTTTCTTT.

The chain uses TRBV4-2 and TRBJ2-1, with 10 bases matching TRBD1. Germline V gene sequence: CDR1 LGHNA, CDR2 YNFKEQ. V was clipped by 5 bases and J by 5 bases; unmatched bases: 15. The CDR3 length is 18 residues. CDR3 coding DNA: TGTGCCAGCAGCGTACAGACAGGGGGCGTTTTTAAAGACAATGAGCAGTTCTTC. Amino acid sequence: CASSVQTGGVFKDNEQFF.

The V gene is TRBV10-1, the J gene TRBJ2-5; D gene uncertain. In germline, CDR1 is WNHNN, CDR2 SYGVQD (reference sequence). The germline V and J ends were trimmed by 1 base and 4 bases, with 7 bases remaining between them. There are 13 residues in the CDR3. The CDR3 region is CASSEYPRETQYF. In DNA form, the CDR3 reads TGCGCCAGCAGTGAGTACCCGAGAGAGACCCAGTACTTC.

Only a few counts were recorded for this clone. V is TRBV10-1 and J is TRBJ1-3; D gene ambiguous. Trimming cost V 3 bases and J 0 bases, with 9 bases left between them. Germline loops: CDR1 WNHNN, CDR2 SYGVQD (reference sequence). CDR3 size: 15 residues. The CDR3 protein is CASSEGGISGNTIYF. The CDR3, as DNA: TGCGCCAGCAGTGAAGGCGGCATCTCTGGAAACACCATATATTTT.

The CDR3 bases are TGTGCCAGCAGCAGCAGGGTCGGCGAGCAGTACTTC. As protein: CASSSRVGEQYF. The chain recombines TRBV7-2 with TRBJ2-7; the D gene is possibly TRBD1 (5 bases). V gave up 5 bases and J gave up 6 bases, with 11 bases separating them. Germline values: CDR1 SGHTA, CDR2 FQGNSA. The CDR3 runs 12 residues. The full variable domain, with the rest looked up from reference TRBV7-2 and TRBJ2-7, is GAGVSQSPSNKVTEKGKDVELRCDPISGHTALYWYRQSLGQGLEFLIYFQGNSAPDKSGLPSDRFSAERTGGSVSTLTIQRTQQEDSAVYLCASSSRVGEQYFGPGTRLTVT.

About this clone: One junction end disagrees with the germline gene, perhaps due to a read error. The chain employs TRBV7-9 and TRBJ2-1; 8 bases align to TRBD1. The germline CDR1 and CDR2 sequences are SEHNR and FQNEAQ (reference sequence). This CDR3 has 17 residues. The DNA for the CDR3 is TGTTCCAGCAGCTTAGCCCAGGGGGCAGGATCCTACAATGAGCAGTTCTTC. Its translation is CSSSLAQGAGSYNEQFF.

CDR3 region: CASSLVRDVLSDTQYF. The CDR3 DNA reads as TGTGCCAGCAGCTTAGTTCGGGATGTGTTATCAGATACGCAGTATTTT. V is TRBV7-9 and J is TRBJ2-3; tentatively, D is TRBD2 (5 bases). With 1 base removed from V and 4 bases from J, the gap between germline ends came to 15 bases. Germline CDR1 is SEHNR and CDR2 is FQNEAQ (reference sequence). The CDR3 runs to 16 residues.

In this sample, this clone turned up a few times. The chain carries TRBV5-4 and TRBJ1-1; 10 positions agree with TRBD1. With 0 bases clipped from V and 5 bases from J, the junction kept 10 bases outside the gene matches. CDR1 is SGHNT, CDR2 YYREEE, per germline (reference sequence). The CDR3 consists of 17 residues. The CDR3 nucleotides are TGTGCCAGCAGCTTGGGGGGGACAGGGGCGGGGGGAACTGAAGCTTTCTTT. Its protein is CASSLGGTGAGGTEAFF.

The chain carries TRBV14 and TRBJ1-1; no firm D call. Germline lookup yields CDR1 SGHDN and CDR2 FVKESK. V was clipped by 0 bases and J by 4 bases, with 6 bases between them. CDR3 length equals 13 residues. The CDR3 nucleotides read TGTGCCAGCAGCCAAGACCTTAGCACTGAAGCTTTCTTT. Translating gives CASSQDLSTEAFF.

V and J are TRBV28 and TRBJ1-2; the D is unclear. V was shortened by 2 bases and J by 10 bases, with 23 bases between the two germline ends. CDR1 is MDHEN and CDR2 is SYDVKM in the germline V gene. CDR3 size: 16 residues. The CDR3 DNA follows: TGTGCCAGCAGTTTACCCGGTGTCCTGCTGGGAGGTGACTACACCTTC. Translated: CASSLPGVLLGGDYTF.

The CDR3 nucleotides are TGTGCCAGCAGTAAATGGGGGGGGACGGGAGAGACCCAGTACTTC. Residues: CASSKWGGTGETQYF. The chain has TRBV27 and TRBJ2-5, with TRBD2 matching over 7 bases. CDR3 length: 15 residues. The germline V gene has CDR1 MNHEY and CDR2 SMNVEV (reference sequence). V was pared by 5 bases and J by 4 bases, with 10 bases of the junction left unmatched.

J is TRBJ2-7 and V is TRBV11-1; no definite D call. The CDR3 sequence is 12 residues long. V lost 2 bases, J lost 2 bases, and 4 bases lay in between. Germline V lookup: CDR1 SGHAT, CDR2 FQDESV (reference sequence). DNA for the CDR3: TGTGCCAGCAGCTTATCCACCTACGAGCAGTACTTC. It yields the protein CASSLSTYEQYF.